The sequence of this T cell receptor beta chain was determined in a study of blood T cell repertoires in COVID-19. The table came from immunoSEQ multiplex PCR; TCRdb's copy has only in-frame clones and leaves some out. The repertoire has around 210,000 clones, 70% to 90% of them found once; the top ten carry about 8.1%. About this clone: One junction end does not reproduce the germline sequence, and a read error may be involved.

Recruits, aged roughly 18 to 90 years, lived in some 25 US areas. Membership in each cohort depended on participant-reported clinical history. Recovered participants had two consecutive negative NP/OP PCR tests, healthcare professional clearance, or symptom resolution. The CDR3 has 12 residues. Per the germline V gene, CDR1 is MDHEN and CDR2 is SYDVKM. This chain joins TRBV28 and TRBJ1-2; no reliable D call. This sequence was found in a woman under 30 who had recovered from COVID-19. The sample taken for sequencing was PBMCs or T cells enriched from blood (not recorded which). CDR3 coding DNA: TGCCCTCTCTCTTTGGCAGACTATGGCTACACCTTC. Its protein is CPLSLADYGYTF.